The TCR beta chain under discussion was sequenced for a study of blood T cell repertoires in COVID-19. Assay used: immunoSEQ multiplex PCR; TCRdb lists only in-frame clones, some missing. The profile shows over 100,000 clones, over 80% of them singletons. The germline V and J ends were trimmed by 5 bases and 3 bases, with 11 bases remaining between them. CDR1 is MNHNY and CDR2 is SVGAGI in the germline V gene (reference sequence). The CDR3 is 14 amino acids. The TCR originated in a woman in her fifties or sixties with acute or convalescent COVID-19. This chain uses TRBV6-6 with TRBJ2-1, with D possibly TRBD2 on 5 matching bases. The specimen was peripheral blood. CDR3 residues: CASSAGLYYNEQFF. CDR3 bases: TGTGCCAGCAGTGCCGGACTCTACTACAATGAGCAGTTCTTC.